This T cell receptor (beta chain) originates from a study of cytomegalovirus exposure and HLA in healthy donors. The assay was immunoSEQ multiplex PCR, and TCRdb's table has in-frame clones only and misses some. The table includes under 75,000 clones, more than 85% detected once. V lost 6 bases to trimming and J lost 4 bases; unmatched junction nucleotides: 7. Germline values: CDR1 MNHEY, CDR2 SMNVEV (reference sequence). This CDR3 is built from 15 residues. This clonotype originated in a woman aged 18-29 years in good health and CMV-seropositive. Material: PBMCs. This chain links TRBV27 with TRBJ2-5; 11 nucleotides line up with TRBD2. The CDR3 nucleotides read TGTGCCAGCAGCCCTACTAGCGGGAGAATAGAGACCCAGTACTTC. It translates to CASSPTSGRIETQYF.